A single sample gave rise to the 8 T cell receptor beta chains below, sequenced in a study of blood T cell repertoires in COVID-19. Generated by immunoSEQ multiplex PCR, the TCRdb table keeps only in-frame clones and is missing some. The table shows approximately 230,000 clones, with 82% occurring only once. The sample comprised peripheral blood. The source is a woman of 80 years or more with active or convalescent COVID-19.

The chain links TRBV5-1 to TRBJ1-2; maybe TRBD1 (6 bases). The germline V gene has CDR1 SGHRS and CDR2 YFSETQ. The CDR3 contains 14 residues. Between the trimmed V and J ends, which lost 3 bases and 4 bases, there was a span of 13 bases. The CDR3 protein is CASSSPKQGYGYTF. In nucleotides, the CDR3 is TGCGCCAGCAGCTCCCCCAAACAGGGCTATGGCTACACCTTC.

This chain links TRBV18 with TRBJ2-7, with TRBD2 matching over 14 bases. The CDR3 totals 15 residues. The germline gives CDR1 KGHSH, CDR2 LQKENI. Germline trimming cut 4 bases from V and 4 bases from J; bases unmatched to any gene: 3. The CDR3 bases are TGTGCCAGCTCACGGGGACTAGCGGGAGAGTACGAGCAGTACTTC. This sequence encodes CASSRGLAGEYEQYF.

The V and J genes are TRBV2 and TRBJ2-1, with a weak D call TRBD1 (6 bases). V lost 5 bases, J lost 4 bases, and 21 bases lay in between. Per germline, CDR1 SNHLY and CDR2 FYNNEI. This CDR3 spans 17 amino acids. The CDR3 DNA follows: TGTGCCAGCAGTTACCGGGACCAGGGGTCTGTTTACAATGAGCAGTTCTTC. This gives the protein CASSYRDQGSVYNEQFF.

The genes are TRBV10-3 and TRBJ2-7; 12 nucleotides match TRBD2. This CDR3 region has 18 residues. Looked up from germline, CDR1 is ENHRY and CDR2 is SYGVKD. Losses at the gene ends were 4 bases for V and 3 bases for J; bases not matched to a gene: 13. CDR3 region: CAISANPNPGLAGYEQYF. In DNA form, the CDR3 reads TGTGCCATCAGTGCGAACCCCAACCCGGGACTAGCGGGCTACGAGCAGTACTTC.

V gene TRBV9 combines with J gene TRBJ1-5; D possibly corresponds to TRBD1 (5 bases). V lost 0 bases and J 6 bases, leaving 13 bases between the germline ends. The CDR3 is made up of 15 amino acids. CDR1 and CDR2 (germline): SGDLS, YYNGEE. CDR3 DNA: TGTGCCAGCAGCGTAGGGGTGGCAGGGCCTCAGCCCCAGCATTTT. It specifies CASSVGVAGPQPQHF.

This rearrangement joins TRBV5-1 to TRBJ2-5, with TRBD2 identical over 9 bases. Losses at the gene ends were 1 base for V and 3 bases for J; bases not matched to a gene: 4. There are 15 residues in the CDR3. The V gene's germline CDR1 is SGHRS and CDR2 YFSETQ. The CDR3 here is CASSLRTSAEETQYF. The DNA of the CDR3 is TGCGCCAGCAGCTTGAGGACTAGCGCCGAAGAGACCCAGTACTTC.

This clone was observed once. This rearrangement joins TRBV28 to TRBJ2-6; maybe TRBD2 (5 bases). Germline CDR1 and CDR2: MDHEN and SYDVKM. The CDR3 extends over 16 amino acids. V was trimmed by 5 bases and J by 1 base, leaving 12 bases between them. CDR3 DNA sequence: TGTGCCAGCAGTCTGGAACGGGGATCTGGGGCCAACGTCCTGACTTTC. Protein: CASSLERGSGANVLTF.

The chain uses TRBV5-1 and TRBJ2-3; the match to TRBD2 covers 8 bases. Per the germline V gene, CDR1 is SGHRS and CDR2 is YFSETQ. The CDR3 extends over 17 amino acids. With V trimmed by 2 bases and J by 0 bases, 8 bases remained unmatched. As DNA, the CDR3 is TGCGCCAGCAGCTTACCTGTAGCGGGGCCTAGCACAGATACGCAGTATTTT. The encoded protein is CASSLPVAGPSTDTQYF. The whole variable domain, remainder taken from reference TRBV5-1 and TRBJ2-3, is KAGVTQTPRYLIKTRGQQVTLSCSPISGHRSVSWYQQTPGQGLQFLFEYFSETQRNKGNFPGRFSGRQFSNSRSEMNVSTLELGDSALYLCASSLPVAGPSTDTQYFGPGTRLTVL.